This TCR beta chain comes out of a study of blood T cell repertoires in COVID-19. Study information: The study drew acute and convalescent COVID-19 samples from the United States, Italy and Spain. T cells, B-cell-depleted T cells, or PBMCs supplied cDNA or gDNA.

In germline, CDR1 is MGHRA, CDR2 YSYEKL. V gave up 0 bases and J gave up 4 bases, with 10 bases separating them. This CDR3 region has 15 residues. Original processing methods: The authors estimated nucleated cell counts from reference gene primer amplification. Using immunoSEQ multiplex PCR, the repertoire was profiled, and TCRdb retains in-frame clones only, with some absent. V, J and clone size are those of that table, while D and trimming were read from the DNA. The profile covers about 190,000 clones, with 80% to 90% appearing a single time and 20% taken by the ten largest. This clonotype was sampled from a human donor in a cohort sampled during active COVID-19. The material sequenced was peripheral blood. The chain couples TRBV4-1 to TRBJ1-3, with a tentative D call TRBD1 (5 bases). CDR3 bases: TGCGCCAGCAGCCAAGAAGGGGCAGGAGGAAACACCATATATTTT. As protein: CASSQEGAGGNTIYF.